This TCR beta chain derives from a study of identical twins. This clonotype was observed a handful of times. MiXCR, applied by TCRdb to the 5' RACE reads, yields one record per CDR3 protein. The sample includes fewer than 900,000 distinct CDR3 sequences, around 20% of them seen just once. Trimming removed 3 bases at V and 1 base at J, with 9 bases between. CDR1 is ENHRY, CDR2 SYGVKD, per germline. The CDR3 contains 14 residues. The sample was also reused in another study, on T cells expressing NK-cell markers. As that study records: Just one sequenced donor of eight was HCMV-seronegative, while seven were seropositive. In about six donors, dominant CD3+CD56+NKG2C+ clonotypes ranked among the top 10 CD8+ clonotypes.

This TCR came from a young woman in good health. The sequencing input was PBMCs. The chain couples TRBV10-3 to TRBJ1-1; the D is unclear. The CDR3 region has the DNA TGTGCCATCAGTGATTTGACGGCGAACACTGAAGCTTTCTTT. Translating gives CAISDLTANTEAFF.